This T cell receptor beta chain was found in a study of spatial heterogeneity in lung cancer (dated by TCRdb to about 2019). About the full investigation: Samples were obtained from roughly 72 patients with early-stage, untreated non-small cell lung cancer from the lung TRACERx cohort. In the raw uncorrected reads, each unique combination of TCR and UMI appeared on average more than ten times. TCR alpha and beta repertoires were quantitatively compared across multiple tumor regions, matched nontumor lung and blood in non-small cell lung cancer. At surgery, roughly 220 tumor regions, 64 matched nontumor lung samples and about 56 PBMC samples were TCR-sequenced for both alpha and beta chains. More beta-chain than alpha-chain transcripts were consistently detected, likely reflecting higher beta-chain transcript abundance. The study linked features of the TCR repertoire to counts of nonsynonymous mutations, which were determined by whole-exome sequencing of tumor tissue. Follow-up PBMC samples were sequenced whenever available, and the median time to follow-up was 2 to 3 years after resection.

The paper as a whole reports these results and caveats: Ubiquitous expanded tumor TCRs were detected in blood more often at tumor resection than at routine follow-up. Only approximately 15 patients were included in the comparisons of baseline and follow-up blood repertoires. Additional single-cell paired TCR alpha and beta sequencing was considered necessary to confirm, at a functional level, the hypothesis that regional TCRs recognize regional mutations.

Explained via the paper, the time point label denotes: blood at routine non-recurrence follow-up after resection. Whole RNA extracted from tumor and nontumor lung tissue, or from cryopreserved PBMC samples, was used for TCR sequencing without cell sorting. Patients were selected for TCR sequencing only if sufficient RNA was available from at least two tumor regions. Library method: 5' RACE. Sequenced using a NextSeq 500. The TCR library protocol attached a unique molecular identifier to each TCR cDNA molecule to allow correction of PCR and sequencing errors. The paper's processing steps were these. Decombinator tools were used for TCR identification, UMI-based error correction and CDR3 extraction. Expanded TCRs were defined as those above a frequency of 2 per 1,000, corresponding to the top 1% of the tumor frequency distribution. Renyi diversity was computed with the R vegan package after each repertoire had been subsampled 100 times to 5,000 TCRs. CDR3 similarity networks were constructed using string-kernel similarity of amino acid triplets, with links drawn between CDR3s whose pairwise similarity was above 0.82. Starting from the raw public reads, TCRdb applied fastp trimming at Q25, assembled clones with MiXCR and retained in-frame beta chains. Identical CDR3 protein sequences are pooled into one entry, listed with their most common genes and DNA. The V and J calls shown here were made by TCRdb, not taken from the authors' results. This sample holds approximately 50,000 distinct CDR3 sequences; 6% to 8.5% were observed only once. Approximately 35% of the sample goes to the ten largest clones.

V lost 5 bases and J lost 2 bases; the stretch between them is 19 bases long. CDR1 and CDR2 are drawn from the germline V gene: SGHTA, FQGNSA. Spanning cysteine to phenylalanine, the CDR3 consists of 16 amino acids. The CDR3 DNA has 48 bases and is translated from base 1. This clonotype was observed a handful of times. Its antigen specificity is not known. The input lacks base qualities; no much larger clone sits a single base away. The receptor was derived from a female donor with early-stage non-small cell lung cancer. Source: PBMCs, taken at follow-up. The chain joins TRBV7-2 to TRBJ2-7; the D call could be TRBD1 or TRBD2, with each sharing 6 bases. CDR3 reads: CASSRDGGRAPYEQYF. Here is the DNA: TGTGCCAGCAGCCGAGATGGGGGGCGCGCTCCCTACGAGCAGTACTTC.